The rows below give T cell receptor beta chains drawn from one sample of a study of CD8 T cells in ankylosing spondylitis. TCRdb reanalysed the 5' RACE reads using MiXCR and keeps one entry per CDR3 protein. The profile shows about 510,000 distinct CDR3 sequences, about 5.7% of them singletons. Input material: blood, either unsorted or a sorted T cell fraction (not recorded which). These receptors came from a male donor with ankylosing spondylitis. Each CDR3 is given with its conserved first and last residue. Fields, in order: clone size, V gene, J gene, D gene, CDR3 length, CDR3 protein, CDR3 DNA. A D gene is named only where the DNA matches it firmly. Size values are once, few and many counts, or a class for expanded clones, and some rows have none.

>NA|TRBV6-5|TRBJ1-1|NA|17
CASSYGPRALPNTEAFF
TGTGCCAGCAGTTACGGACCCCGGGCCCTACCTAACACTGAAGCTTTCTTT
>many|TRBV4-2|TRBJ2-5|TRBD1|17
CASSQLYGTGGEETQYF
TGTGCCAGCAGCCAATTATATGGGACAGGGGGCGAAGAGACCCAGTACTTC
>NA|TRBV20-1|TRBJ2-7|NA|13
CSARHRVLGEQYF
TGCAGTGCTAGACACAGGGTCTTGGGTGAGCAGTACTTC
>many|TRBV10-2|TRBJ1-1|TRBD1|15
CASTGQGYPDTEAFF
TGCGCCAGCACGGGACAGGGGTACCCCGACACTGAAGCTTTCTTT
>few|TRBV7-6|TRBJ2-2|NA|17
CASSFNLLVKNTGELFF
TGTGCCAGCAGCTTCAATCTCCTAGTAAAAAACACCGGGGAGCTGTTTTTT
>few|TRBV2|TRBJ2-1|NA|13
CAIGGRSYNEQFF
TGTGCCATCGGAGGCCGCTCCTACAATGAGCAGTTCTTC
>many|TRBV20-1|TRBJ2-3|NA|14
CSARDQGSTDTQYF
TGCAGTGCTAGAGATCAAGGTAGCACAGATACGCAGTATTTT
>many|TRBV6-6|TRBJ1-2|NA|13
CAVSRAAESGYTF
TGTGCCGTATCCCGGGCCGCCGAGAGTGGCTACACCTTC
>many|TRBV29-1|TRBJ2-1|TRBD1|12
CSVNRQGNEQFF
TGCAGCGTTAACAGACAGGGCAATGAGCAGTTCTTC
>many|TRBV7-9|TRBJ1-1|NA|15
CASSLAGVASTEAFF
TGTGCCAGCAGCCTGGCAGGGGTCGCGTCCACTGAAGCTTTCTTT
>many|TRBV5-1|TRBJ1-5|NA|15
CASSLIPDSNQPQHF
TGCGCCAGCAGCTTGATTCCGGATAGCAATCAGCCCCAGCATTTT
>many|TRBV6-1|TRBJ1-2|NA|13
CASRSGQTYGYTF
TGTGCCAGCAGATCCGGACAGACCTATGGCTACACCTTC
>many|TRBV10-3|TRBJ2-1|TRBD2|13
CATASGPFWEQFF
TGTGCCACCGCTAGCGGCCCGTTTTGGGAGCAGTTCTTC
>many|TRBV27|TRBJ2-3|TRBD2|16
CASATPPLAGGDTQYF
TGTGCCAGCGCCACACCCCCGCTAGCGGGAGGGGATACGCAGTATTTT
>many|TRBV7-2|TRBJ2-1|NA|12
CASSAGGNEQFF
TGTGCCAGCAGCGCCGGGGGCAATGAGCAGTTCTTC
>many|TRBV7-9|TRBJ2-1|TRBD2|13
CASSTLAGVEQFF
TGTGCCAGCAGCACACTAGCGGGAGTTGAGCAGTTCTTC
>NA|TRBV6-1|TRBJ2-7|NA|17
CASSEGPVGIRRYEQYF
TGTGCCAGCAGTGAGGGGCCGGTGGGGATCAGGCGCTACGAGCAGTACTTC